Presented here are 2 T cell receptor beta chains from one specimen sequenced in a study of PD-1 blockade in classical Hodgkin lymphoma. The method was immunoSEQ multiplex PCR; TCRdb's version includes in-frame clones alone and lacks a portion of them. The sample lists approximately 20,000 clones; around four fifths were seen once. Time point here: cycle 4 day 1 (C4D1), after 5 to 7 weeks of nivolumab. Brentuximab vedotin exposure varied among the patients, all of whom had relapsed after autologous stem cell transplantation. Magnetic negative selection was used to purify CD4+ T cells from PBMCs that had been thawed. The starting material was CD4+ T cells from blood, obtained before the fourth cycle of nivolumab. These receptors all stem from a human donor with classical Hodgkin lymphoma.

The count of this clone is one. CDR3 sequence (DNA): TGTGCCAGCTCACAAACAGGGGTCACCGGGGAGCTGTTTTTT. Residues: CASSQTGVTGELFF. V gene TRBV18 combines with J gene TRBJ2-2; 7 nucleotides agree with TRBD1. The CDR3 extends over 14 amino acids. Looked up from germline, CDR1 is KGHSH and CDR2 is LQKENI. With V trimmed by 4 bases and J by 4 bases, 3 bases remained unmatched.

This chain connects TRBV19 to TRBJ2-7; 10 bases line up with TRBD2. This CDR3 region has 16 residues. CDR1 is LNHDA, CDR2 SQIVND, per germline (reference sequence). The junction had 9 bases not matched to a gene; V was cut back by 5 bases and J by 2 bases. CDR3 protein: CASSSRTSGFPYEQYF. For the CDR3, the DNA is TGTGCCAGTAGTTCCCGGACTAGCGGATTCCCCTACGAGCAGTACTTC.